This paragraph reports one T cell receptor beta chain. Its antigen is unknown. These data are taken from a study of T cell repertoires in cytomegalovirus infection. Study context: Indications came from public TCR beta signatures; they pointed to CMV infection and to a matching HLA type. Study-wide results and limits: Of the TCR beta families, the public ones yielded a cumulative frequency that identified carriers of CMV plus the relevant HLA. Ex vivo, HLA-C-restricted CMV-specific TCR beta clonotypes prevailed over the rest of the response.

With 1 base removed from V and 0 bases from J, the gap between germline ends came to 6 bases. This CDR3 spans 15 amino acids. Germline V gene sequence: CDR1 LGHNA, CDR2 YNFKEQ. TCRdb reprocessed the reads with MiXCR, giving one entry per CDR3 protein. The table records approximately 700,000 distinct CDR3 sequences, approximately 34% of them present only once. The chain joins TRBV4-2 to TRBJ2-2; D ambiguous. The material sequenced was PBMCs. This TCR derives from a human donor in good health (CMV status not recorded). Some clones in this sample may be carry-over from other donors' samples. The CDR3 reads CASSQGVANTGELFF. CDR3 in DNA: TGTGCCAGCAGCCAAGGCGTGGCGAACACCGGGGAGCTGTTTTTT.